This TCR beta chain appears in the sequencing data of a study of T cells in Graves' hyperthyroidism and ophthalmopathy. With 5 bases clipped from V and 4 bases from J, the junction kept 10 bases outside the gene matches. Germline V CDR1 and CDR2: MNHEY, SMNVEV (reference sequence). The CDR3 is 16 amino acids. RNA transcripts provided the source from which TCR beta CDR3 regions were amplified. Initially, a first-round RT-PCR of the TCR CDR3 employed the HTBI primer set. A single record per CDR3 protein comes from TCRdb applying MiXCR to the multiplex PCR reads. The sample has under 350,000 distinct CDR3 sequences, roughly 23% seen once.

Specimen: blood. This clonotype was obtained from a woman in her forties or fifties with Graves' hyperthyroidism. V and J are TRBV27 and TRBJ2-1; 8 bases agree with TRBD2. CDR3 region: CASSELVAGPYNEQFF. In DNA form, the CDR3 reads TGTGCCAGCAGTGAATTGGTAGCGGGACCGTACAATGAGCAGTTCTTC.